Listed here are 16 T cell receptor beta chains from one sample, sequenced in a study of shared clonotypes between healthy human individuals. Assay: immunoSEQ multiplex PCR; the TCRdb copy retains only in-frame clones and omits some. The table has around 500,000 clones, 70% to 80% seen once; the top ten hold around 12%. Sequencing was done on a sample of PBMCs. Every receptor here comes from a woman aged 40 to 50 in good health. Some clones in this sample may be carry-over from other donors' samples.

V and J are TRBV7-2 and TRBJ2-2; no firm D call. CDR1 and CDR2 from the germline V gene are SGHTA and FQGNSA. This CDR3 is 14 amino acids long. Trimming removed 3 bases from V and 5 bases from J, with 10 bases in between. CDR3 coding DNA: TGTGCCAGCAGCTTGTGGGCGCGAACCGGGGAGCTGTTTTTT. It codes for CASSLWARTGELFF.

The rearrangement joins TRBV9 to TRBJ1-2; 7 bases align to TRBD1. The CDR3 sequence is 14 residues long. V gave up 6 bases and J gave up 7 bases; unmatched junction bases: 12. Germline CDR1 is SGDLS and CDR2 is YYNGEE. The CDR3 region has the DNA TGTGCCAGCACCCCAGCAGGGGGGTCGACTGGCTACACCTTC. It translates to CASTPAGGSTGYTF.

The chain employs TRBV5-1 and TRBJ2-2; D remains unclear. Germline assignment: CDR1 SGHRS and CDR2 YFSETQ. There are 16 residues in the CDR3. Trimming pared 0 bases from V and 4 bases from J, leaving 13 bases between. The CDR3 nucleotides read TGCGCCAGCAGCTTGGTCTGGGGTCGTTCCACCGGGGAGCTGTTTTTT. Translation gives CASSLVWGRSTGELFF.

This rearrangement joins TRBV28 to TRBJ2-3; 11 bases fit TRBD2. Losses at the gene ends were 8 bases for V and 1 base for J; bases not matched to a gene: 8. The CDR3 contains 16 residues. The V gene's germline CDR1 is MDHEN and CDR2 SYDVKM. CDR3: CASASSGRPRTDTQYF. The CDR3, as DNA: TGTGCCAGCGCGTCTAGCGGGAGGCCGCGCACAGATACGCAGTATTTT.

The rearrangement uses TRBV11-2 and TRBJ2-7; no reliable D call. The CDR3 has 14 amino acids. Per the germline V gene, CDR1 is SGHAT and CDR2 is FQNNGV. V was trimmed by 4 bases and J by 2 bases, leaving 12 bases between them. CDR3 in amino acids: CASSSDRNTYEQYF. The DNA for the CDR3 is TGTGCCAGCAGCTCCGACCGCAATACCTACGAGCAGTACTTC.

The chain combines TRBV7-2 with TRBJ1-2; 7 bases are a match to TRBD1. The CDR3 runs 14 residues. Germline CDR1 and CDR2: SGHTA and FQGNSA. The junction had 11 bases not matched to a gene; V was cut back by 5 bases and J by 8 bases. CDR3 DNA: TGTGCCAGCAGCGAGAGCAGGGGGTATGGCGGCTACACCTTC. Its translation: CASSESRGYGGYTF.

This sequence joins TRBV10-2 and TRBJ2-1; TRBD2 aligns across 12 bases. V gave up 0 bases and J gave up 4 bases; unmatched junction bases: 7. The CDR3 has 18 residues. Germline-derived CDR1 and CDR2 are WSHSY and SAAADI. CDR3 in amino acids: CASSESRGLAGIYNEQFF. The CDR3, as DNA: TGCGCCAGCAGTGAGTCGAGGGGACTAGCGGGTATTTACAATGAGCAGTTCTTC.

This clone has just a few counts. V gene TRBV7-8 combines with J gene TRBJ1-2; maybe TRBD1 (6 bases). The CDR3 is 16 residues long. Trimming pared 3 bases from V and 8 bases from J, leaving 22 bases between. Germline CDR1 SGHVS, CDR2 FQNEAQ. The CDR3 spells CASSFSRGIQMKGYTF. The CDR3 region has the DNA TGTGCCAGCAGCTTCTCGAGGGGGATACAGATGAAGGGCTACACCTTC.

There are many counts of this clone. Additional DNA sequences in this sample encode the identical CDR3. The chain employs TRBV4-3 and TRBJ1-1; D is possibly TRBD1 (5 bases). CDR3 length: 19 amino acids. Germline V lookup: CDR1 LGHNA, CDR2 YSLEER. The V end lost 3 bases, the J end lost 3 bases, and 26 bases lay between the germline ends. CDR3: CASSHQSPTDLAGDTEAFF. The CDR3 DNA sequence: TGCGCCAGCAGCCACCAATCGCCGACAGACTTGGCCGGGGACACTGAAGCTTTCTTT.

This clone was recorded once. This CDR3 is CASSKSRRANSSYEQYF. In nucleotides, the CDR3 is TGTGCCAGCAGCAAGTCTAGACGGGCGAACTCCTCCTACGAGCAGTACTTC. The chain recombines TRBV21-1 with TRBJ2-7. TRBV21-1 is termed a pseudogene. The CDR3 loop spans 17 amino acids.

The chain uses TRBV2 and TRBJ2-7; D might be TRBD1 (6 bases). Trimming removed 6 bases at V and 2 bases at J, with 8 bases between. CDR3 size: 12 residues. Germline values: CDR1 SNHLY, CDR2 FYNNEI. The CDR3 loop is CASSWDTYEQYF. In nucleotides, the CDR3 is TGTGCCAGCAGCTGGGACACCTACGAGCAGTACTTC.

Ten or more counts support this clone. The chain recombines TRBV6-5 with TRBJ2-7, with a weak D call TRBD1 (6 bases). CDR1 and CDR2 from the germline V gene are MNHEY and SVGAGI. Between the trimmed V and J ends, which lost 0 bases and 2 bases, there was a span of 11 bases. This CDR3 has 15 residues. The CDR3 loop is CASSYSETGAYEQYF. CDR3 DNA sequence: TGTGCCAGCAGTTACTCTGAGACAGGAGCCTACGAGCAGTACTTC.

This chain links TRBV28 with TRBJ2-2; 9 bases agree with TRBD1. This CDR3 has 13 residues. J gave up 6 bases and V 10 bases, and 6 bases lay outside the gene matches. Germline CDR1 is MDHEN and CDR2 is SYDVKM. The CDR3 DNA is TGTGCCACCCGGACAGGGGAGGCCGGGGAGCTGTTTTTT. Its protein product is CATRTGEAGELFF.

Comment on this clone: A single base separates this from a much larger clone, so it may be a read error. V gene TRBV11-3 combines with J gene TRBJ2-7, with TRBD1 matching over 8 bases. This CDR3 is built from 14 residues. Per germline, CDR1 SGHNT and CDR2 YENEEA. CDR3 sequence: CANSLGDRSYEQYF. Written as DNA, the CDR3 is TGTGCCAACAGCTTGGGGGACAGGTCCTACGAGCAGTACTTC.

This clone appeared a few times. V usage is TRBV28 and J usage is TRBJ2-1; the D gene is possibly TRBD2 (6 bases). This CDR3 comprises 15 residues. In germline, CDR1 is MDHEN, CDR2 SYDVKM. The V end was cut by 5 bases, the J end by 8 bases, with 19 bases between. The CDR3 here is CASSPPGDWGDEQFF. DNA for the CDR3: TGTGCCAGCAGTCCTCCGGGCGATTGGGGGGATGAGCAGTTCTTC. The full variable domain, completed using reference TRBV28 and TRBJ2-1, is DVKVTQSSRYLVKRTGEKVFLECVQDMDHENMFWYRQDPGLGLRLIYFSYDVKMKEKGDIPEGYSVSREKKERFSLILESASTNQTSMYLCASSPPGDWGDEQFFGPGTRLTVL.

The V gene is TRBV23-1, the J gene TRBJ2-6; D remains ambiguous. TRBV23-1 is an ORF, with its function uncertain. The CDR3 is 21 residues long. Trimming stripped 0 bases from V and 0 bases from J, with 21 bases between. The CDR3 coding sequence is TGCGCCAGCAGTCAATCCGAGTCATACGTTGGGATAAGCTCTGGGGCCAACGTCCTGACTTTC. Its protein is CASSQSESYVGISSGANVLTF.